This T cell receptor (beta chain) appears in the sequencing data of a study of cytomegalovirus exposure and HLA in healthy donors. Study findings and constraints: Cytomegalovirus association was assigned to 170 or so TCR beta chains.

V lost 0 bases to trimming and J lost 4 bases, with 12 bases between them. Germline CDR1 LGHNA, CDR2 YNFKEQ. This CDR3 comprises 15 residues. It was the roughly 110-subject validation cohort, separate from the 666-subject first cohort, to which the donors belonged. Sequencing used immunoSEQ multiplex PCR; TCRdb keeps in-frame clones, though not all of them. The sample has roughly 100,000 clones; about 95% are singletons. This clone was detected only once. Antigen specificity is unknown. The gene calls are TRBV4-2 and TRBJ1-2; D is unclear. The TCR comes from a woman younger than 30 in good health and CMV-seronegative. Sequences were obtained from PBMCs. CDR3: CASSQDWREIYGYTF. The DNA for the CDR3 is TGTGCCAGCAGCCAAGATTGGAGGGAAATCTATGGCTACACCTTC.